This passage covers 12 T cell receptor beta chains from one sample sequenced in a study of blood T cell repertoires in COVID-19. The assay was immunoSEQ multiplex PCR, and TCRdb's table has in-frame clones only and misses some. The repertoire holds some 1,700 clones, approximately 84% seen once, with about a sixth in the top ten. Sequenced sample: peripheral blood. The origin of the receptors is an older man with active COVID-19.

J is TRBJ2-5 and V is TRBV5-1; 7 bases are shared with TRBD1. V was clipped by 4 bases and J by 1 base; unmatched bases: 7. Germline CDR1 and CDR2: SGHRS and YFSETQ. This CDR3 is built from 15 residues. The CDR3 region is CASSPGQAVQETQYF. The DNA for the CDR3 is TGCGCCAGCAGCCCAGGACAGGCCGTCCAAGAGACCCAGTACTTC.

The chain couples TRBV11-2 to TRBJ2-1; D is perhaps TRBD2 (5 bases). Trimming shortened V by 4 bases and J by 8 bases, and 9 bases separated the two germline ends. Germline CDR1 SGHAT, CDR2 FQNNGV. The CDR3 spans 12 residues. The CDR3 DNA follows: TGTGCCAGCAGCTCACTAGGCGATGAGCAGTTCTTC. Its protein product is CASSSLGDEQFF.

This sequence joins TRBV5-4 and TRBJ2-5; tentative D call: TRBD1 (6 bases). Between the trimmed V and J ends, which lost 3 bases and 4 bases, there was a span of 16 bases. CDR3 length equals 15 residues. Germline assignment: CDR1 SGHNT and CDR2 YYREEE (reference sequence). This CDR3 reads CASSWIQGTGETQYF. CDR3 bases: TGTGCCAGCAGCTGGATCCAGGGGACGGGAGAGACCCAGTACTTC.

The rearrangement uses TRBV19 and TRBJ2-1, with D possibly being TRBD1 (5 bases). Trimming shortened V by 4 bases and J by 8 bases, and 6 bases separated the two germline ends. This CDR3 contains 11 residues. The germline V gene has CDR1 LNHDA and CDR2 SQIVND (reference sequence). The CDR3 spells CASSKGDEQFF. CDR3 DNA sequence: TGTGCCAGTAGTAAAGGGGATGAGCAGTTCTTC.

The V call is TRBV11-3, the J call TRBJ2-7, with 9 nucleotides matching TRBD2. J was trimmed by 0 bases and V by 0 bases; bases with no gene match: 3. Looked up from germline, CDR1 is SGHNT and CDR2 is YENEEA. This CDR3 is built from 16 residues. The DNA for the CDR3 is TGTGCCAGCAGCTTAGAGCGGGGGGGCGGCTCCTACGAGCAGTACTTC. Protein sequence: CASSLERGGGSYEQYF.

V usage is TRBV7-3 and J usage is TRBJ2-1, with 9 bases matching TRBD2. The V and J ends lost 5 bases and 7 bases, in that order; junction bases with no gene match: 12. This CDR3 is 16 amino acids long. CDR1 SGHTA and CDR2 FQGTGA come from the germline V gene. The CDR3 sequence is CASSPWIAGALNEQFF. CDR3 nucleotide sequence: TGTGCCAGCAGCCCCTGGATAGCGGGGGCGTTAAATGAGCAGTTCTTC. Looking up the rest from reference TRBV7-3 and TRBJ2-1 gives the full variable domain: GAGVSQTPSNKVTEKGKYVELRCDPISGHTALYWYRQSLGQGPEFLIYFQGTGAADDSGLPNDRFFAVRPEGSVSTLKIQRTERGDSAVYLCASSPWIAGALNEQFFGPGTRLTVL.

The rearrangement uses TRBV14 and TRBJ1-1; D perhaps matches TRBD1 (5 bases). The CDR3 is 13 residues long. V lost 3 bases and J lost 1, with 6 bases in between. Germline CDR1 and CDR2: SGHDN and FVKESK. CDR3 nucleotides: TGTGCCAGCAGCCAGGGGCAGAACACTGAAGCTTTCTTT. Its protein product is CASSQGQNTEAFF.

V is TRBV10-3 and J is TRBJ1-3, with D possibly matching TRBD1 (5 bases). The ends were cut back, 7 bases at V and 0 bases at J, with 10 bases in the middle. Looked up from germline, CDR1 is ENHRY and CDR2 is SYGVKD. This CDR3 has 14 residues. Here the CDR3 reads CAITKGVSGNTIYF. The CDR3 DNA is TGTGCCATCACGAAAGGGGTCTCTGGAAACACCATATATTTT.

In DNA form, the CDR3 reads TGTGCCATCAGTGCTAGCGGGGGACCTGAATTTTACTTC. This gives the protein CAISASGGPEFYF. This chain uses TRBV10-3 with TRBJ2-5; 10 bases fit TRBD2. The CDR3 contains 13 residues. Germline V gene data show CDR1 as ENHRY and CDR2 as SYGVKD. After removal of 4 bases from V and 14 bases from J, the junction contained 10 bases not matched to a gene.

In its sample, this clone was seen a few times. The CDR3 region is CASSSLRGRSYNSPLHF. The CDR3 region has the DNA TGTGCCAGCAGCTCTCTCAGGGGGCGATCCTATAATTCACCCCTCCACTTT. This chain connects TRBV13 to TRBJ1-6; 8 bases are a match to TRBD1. The CDR3 totals 17 residues. After removal of 4 bases from V and 1 base from J, the junction contained 6 bases not matched to a gene. CDR1 PRHDT and CDR2 FYEKMQ come from the germline V gene (reference sequence).

A single count supports this clone. The rearrangement uses TRBV5-5 and TRBJ1-3; 7 nucleotides match TRBD1. V was clipped by 1 base and J by 0 bases; unmatched bases: 4. The CDR3 loop spans 16 amino acids. The germline V gene has CDR1 SGHKS and CDR2 YYEKEE (reference sequence). The CDR3 DNA follows: TGTGCCAGCAGCTTGCCTGGGACAGACTCTGGAAACACCATATATTTT. This codes for CASSLPGTDSGNTIYF.

This chain uses TRBV2 with TRBJ2-3; 9 nucleotides match TRBD2. Looked up from germline, CDR1 is SNHLY and CDR2 is FYNNEI. This CDR3 is 16 amino acids long. Trimming at V came to 6 bases and at J to 3 bases, leaving 10 bases not matched to a gene. The CDR3 nucleotides read TGTGCCAGCAGGGCGACTAGCGGATTAGAGACAGATACGCAGTATTTT. Amino acids: CASRATSGLETDTQYF. The full variable domain, completed using reference TRBV2 and TRBJ2-3, is EPEVTQTPSHQVTQMGQEVILRCVPISNHLYFYWYRQILGQKVEFLVSFYNNEISEKSEIFDDQFSVERPDGSNFTLKIRSTKLEDSAMYFCASRATSGLETDTQYFGPGTRLTVL.